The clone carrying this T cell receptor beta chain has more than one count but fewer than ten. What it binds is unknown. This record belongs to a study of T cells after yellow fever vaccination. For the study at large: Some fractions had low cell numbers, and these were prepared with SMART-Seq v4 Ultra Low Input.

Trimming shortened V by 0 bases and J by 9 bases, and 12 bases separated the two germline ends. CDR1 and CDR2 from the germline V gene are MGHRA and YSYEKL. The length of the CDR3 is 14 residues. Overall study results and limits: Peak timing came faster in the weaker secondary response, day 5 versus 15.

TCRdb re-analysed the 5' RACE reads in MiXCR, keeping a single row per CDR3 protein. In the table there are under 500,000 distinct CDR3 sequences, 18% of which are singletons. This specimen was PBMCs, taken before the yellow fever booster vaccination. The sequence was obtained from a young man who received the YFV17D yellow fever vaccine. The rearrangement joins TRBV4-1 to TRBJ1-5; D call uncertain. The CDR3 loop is CASSQDGKRVPQHF. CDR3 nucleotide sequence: TGCGCCAGCAGCCAAGATGGTAAGAGGGTGCCCCAGCATTTT.